Shown below are 22 T cell receptor beta chains from a single sample sequenced in a study of T cells expressing NK-cell markers. TCRdb reprocessed the 5' RACE reads and reports one entry per CDR3 protein, with no DNA. In all, the sample yields 200,000 to 300,000 distinct CDR3 sequences. Input material: blood T cells: a sorted CD56 or NKG2C T cell subset, CD4+ or CD8+ T cells, or bulk PBMC T cells (not recorded which). The source of these receptors is a woman between 18 and 69 years old in good health.

The chain joins TRBV12-3 or TRBV12-4 to TRBJ1-1; TCRdb gives TRBD1 as the D gene, but with no DNA this cannot be confirmed. This CDR3 comprises 13 residues. The CDR3 reads CASSFGGVTEAFF.

The V and J genes are TRBV6-1 and TRBJ2-3; TCRdb outputs TRBD2, but without DNA this stays unchecked. CDR1 and CDR2 (germline): MNHNS, SASEGT. The CDR3 has 15 amino acids. The CDR3 loop is CASGRGSGLTDTQYF.

The gene calls are TRBV5-6 and TRBJ2-2; TCRdb reports TRBD2, a call that lacks DNA to check it against. The CDR3 length is 13 residues. Germline V lookup: CDR1 SGHDT, CDR2 YYEEEE. Here the CDR3 reads CASSLRATGELFF.

V and J are TRBV27 and TRBJ2-2; TCRdb gives TRBD1 as the D gene, but with no DNA this cannot be confirmed. CDR1 and CDR2 from the germline V gene are MNHEY and SMNVEV (reference sequence). The CDR3 runs 22 residues. The CDR3 spells CASSLRLHTGSPLTSVTGELFF.

The chain employs TRBV6-1 and TRBJ1-6; the D call from TCRdb, TRBD1, cannot be confirmed without DNA. The CDR3 has 16 amino acids. CDR1 MNHNS and CDR2 SASEGT come from the germline V gene. CDR3 protein: CASRARESSYNSPLHF.

The chain carries TRBV18 and TRBJ2-7. Germline values: CDR1 KGHSH, CDR2 LQKENI. CDR3 size: 14 residues. CDR3 residues: CASSPPRNSYEQYF. The variable domain in full, with the rest retrieved from reference TRBV18 and TRBJ2-7, is NAGVMQNPRHLVRRRGQEARLRCSPMKGHSHVYWYRQLPEEGLKFMVYLQKENIIDESGMPKERFSAEFPKEGPSILRIQQVVRGDSAAYFCASSPPRNSYEQYFGPGTRLTVT.

V gene TRBV12-3 or TRBV12-4 combines with J gene TRBJ2-2; TCRdb lists TRBD1, though no DNA is available to test this call. The CDR3 contains 14 residues. CDR3 protein: CASSPGSNTGELFF.

The V gene is TRBV7-3, the J gene TRBJ2-1; TCRdb returns TRBD1, unconfirmable since there is no DNA. The CDR3 extends over 14 amino acids. Germline V lookup: CDR1 SGHTA, CDR2 FQGTGA. CDR3 in amino acids: CASSSLRTVNEQFF. Full variable domain (rest looked up from reference TRBV7-3 and TRBJ2-1): GAGVSQTPSNKVTEKGKYVELRCDPISGHTALYWYRQSLGQGPEFLIYFQGTGAADDSGLPNDRFFAVRPEGSVSTLKIQRTERGDSAVYLCASSSLRTVNEQFFGPGTRLTVL.

V usage is TRBV20-1 and J usage is TRBJ2-3; as DNA is missing, the TRBD1 call by TCRdb cannot be tested. This CDR3 spans 15 amino acids. Germline V gene data show CDR1 as DFQATT and CDR2 as SNEGSKA (reference sequence). CDR3: CSARDTATGSDTQYF.

The J gene is TRBJ2-7, the V gene TRBV4-3; checking the TCRdb D call of TRBD1 is not possible without DNA. Looked up from germline, CDR1 is LGHNA and CDR2 is YSLEER. The CDR3 has 18 amino acids. CDR3: CASSQDRVPTARSYEQYF.

The chain couples TRBV20-1 to TRBJ2-5; TCRdb's D gene call, TRBD1, goes unchecked for lack of DNA. Germline CDR1 DFQATT, CDR2 SNEGSKA (reference sequence). The CDR3 runs 13 residues. The chain's CDR3 is CSAIGHFQETQYF.

This chain connects TRBV7-2 to TRBJ2-2; without DNA, the TCRdb call of TRBD2 cannot be checked. The CDR3 totals 14 residues. Germline CDR1 and CDR2: SGHTA and FQGNSA. CDR3 protein: CASRETSTKPSLFF.

This sequence joins TRBV12-3 or TRBV12-4 and TRBJ1-2. The CDR3 length is 15 residues. CDR3: CASSLRSAANYGYTF.

V is TRBV10-3 and J is TRBJ2-5; TCRdb gives TRBD2 as the D gene, but with no DNA this cannot be confirmed. Germline V gene data show CDR1 as ENHRY and CDR2 as SYGVKD. The CDR3 contains 12 residues. CDR3 region: CAISSSEETQYF.

This chain links TRBV9 with TRBJ2-1; TCRdb designates TRBD1, a call that cannot be tested without DNA. The CDR3 extends over 15 amino acids. CDR1 and CDR2 (germline): SGDLS, YYNGEE. Here the CDR3 reads CASSGDRASIYEQFF.

The chain is built from TRBV5-1 and TRBJ2-3; checking the TCRdb D call of TRBD2 is not possible without DNA. CDR3 length: 16 amino acids. Per the germline V gene, CDR1 is SGHRS and CDR2 is YFSETQ. The CDR3 is CASSRDGGRAGDTQYF.

The rearrangement joins TRBV5-1 to TRBJ2-2; the TCRdb call, TRBD1, lacks DNA for checking. There are 14 residues in the CDR3. Germline CDR1 SGHRS, CDR2 YFSETQ. The CDR3 reads CASSPLTGTGELFF.

The J gene is TRBJ2-5, the V gene TRBV12-3 or TRBV12-4; TCRdb indicates TRBD2, and absent DNA this call remains unverified. The CDR3 extends over 13 amino acids. CDR3 region: CASSFPSRETQYF.

The chain's CDR3 is CSASDTGHSGNTIYF. V is TRBV20-1 and J is TRBJ1-3. The CDR3 loop spans 15 amino acids. CDR1 DFQATT and CDR2 SNEGSKA come from the germline V gene (reference sequence).

The gene calls are TRBV20-1 and TRBJ1-5; the D call from TCRdb, TRBD1, cannot be confirmed without DNA. In germline, CDR1 is DFQATT, CDR2 SNEGSKA (reference sequence). This CDR3 contains 15 residues. CDR3 amino acids: CSARVYGTGPQPQHF.

The chain has TRBV24-1 and TRBJ2-5; TCRdb selects TRBD2, and the lack of DNA leaves this call unchecked. The CDR3 has 17 residues. CDR1 and CDR2 (germline): KGHDR, SFDVKD. CDR3 region: CATSDLKREGLLETQYF.

V usage is TRBV18 and J usage is TRBJ2-1. Germline V CDR1 and CDR2: KGHSH, LQKENI. CDR3 length equals 14 residues. The CDR3: CASSPRQAADEQFF.